These 28 T cell receptor beta chains originate from one sample sequenced in a study of blood T cell repertoires in COVID-19. TCRdb's copy holds only in-frame clones and misses some; the assay was immunoSEQ multiplex PCR. The sample holds 200,000 to 300,000 clones, approximately 90% seen once. The specimen sequenced was PBMCs or T cells enriched from blood (not recorded which). These receptors all come from a woman in her twenties or thirties who had recovered from COVID-19.

This chain joins TRBV3-1 (or the pseudogene TRBV3-2) and TRBJ1-1; a possible D gene is TRBD1 (5 bases). Trimming removed 4 bases at V and 5 bases at J, with 14 bases between. Germline loops: CDR1 LGHDT, CDR2 YNNKEL (reference sequence). This CDR3 is 14 amino acids long. The CDR3 sequence is CASSLDSFLTEAFF. As DNA, the CDR3 is TGTGCCAGCAGCCTCGACAGTTTTTTGACTGAAGCTTTCTTT.

The rearrangement joins TRBV18 to TRBJ1-5; no clear D gene. The V end was cut by 3 bases, the J end by 0 bases, with 6 bases between. The CDR3 extends over 14 amino acids. The V gene's germline CDR1 is KGHSH and CDR2 LQKENI. The CDR3 DNA reads as TGTGCCAGCTCACCGGACTATAGCAATCAGCCCCAGCATTTT. Its translation: CASSPDYSNQPQHF.

V and J are TRBV28 and TRBJ1-2; unclear D gene. CDR1 is MDHEN, CDR2 SYDVKM, per germline. The CDR3 extends over 12 amino acids. The V and J ends lost 7 bases and 6 bases respectively, with 12 bases between them. The DNA of the CDR3 is TGTGCCAGCACACGGACTTACGATGGCTACACCTTC. This encodes CASTRTYDGYTF.

The genes are TRBV29-1 and TRBJ1-3, with unresolved D. This CDR3 contains 12 residues. Germline CDR1 SQVTM, CDR2 ANQGSEA. The V end was cut by 6 bases, the J end by 4 bases, with 10 bases between. CDR3 DNA: TGCAGCGTCCAAGCGTACGGAAACACCATATATTTT. It specifies CSVQAYGNTIYF.

This chain links TRBV9 with TRBJ1-3; D is undetermined. This CDR3 spans 15 amino acids. Per germline, CDR1 SGDLS and CDR2 YYNGEE. The V end was cut by 3 bases, the J end by 0 bases, with 10 bases between. In DNA form, the CDR3 reads TGTGCCAGCAGCGATCGGGTTACCTCTGGAAACACCATATATTTT. Encoded protein: CASSDRVTSGNTIYF.

This clone has only one observation. The chain recombines TRBV7-3 with TRBJ2-1, with 14 nucleotides matching TRBD2. The germline V gene encodes CDR1 SGHTA and CDR2 FQGTGA. This CDR3 comprises 15 residues. With 3 bases clipped from V and 9 bases from J, the junction kept 4 bases outside the gene matches. The CDR3 is CASSLGLAGAGEQFF. The CDR3 coding sequence is TGTGCCAGCAGCTTGGGACTAGCGGGAGCGGGTGAGCAGTTCTTC.

This rearrangement joins TRBV5-1 to TRBJ2-6, with 10 bases matching TRBD2. CDR1 is SGHRS, CDR2 YFSETQ, per germline. J lost 4 bases, V lost 0 bases, and 13 bases had no gene match. CDR3 length: 20 amino acids. CDR3 region: CASSLVPSSGSSSGANVLTF. The CDR3 DNA sequence: TGCGCCAGCAGCTTGGTTCCATCTAGCGGGAGTTCATCCGGGGCCAACGTCCTGACTTTC.

This clone was seen just once. The genes are TRBV5-4 and TRBJ2-5, with 12 bases fitting TRBD2. V lost 3 bases and J lost 6; bases outside the gene matches: 6. Germline V gives CDR1 SGHNT, CDR2 YYREEE (reference sequence). The CDR3 runs to 15 residues. The CDR3 nucleotides are TGTGCCAGCAGCTCTCTAGCGGGAGGGCCAAAGACCCAGTACTTC. Protein sequence: CASSSLAGGPKTQYF.

This chain links TRBV18 with TRBJ2-7; 9 nucleotides line up with TRBD1. V lost 3 bases to trimming and J lost 4 bases; unmatched junction nucleotides: 4. There are 14 residues in the CDR3. CDR1 and CDR2 from the germline V gene are KGHSH and LQKENI. The CDR3 loop is CASSPRTGDYEQYF. CDR3 in DNA: TGTGCCAGCTCACCGAGGACAGGGGATTACGAGCAGTACTTC. Full variable domain (missing parts from reference TRBV18 and TRBJ2-7): NAGVMQNPRHLVRRRGQEARLRCSPMKGHSHVYWYRQLPEEGLKFMVYLQKENIIDESGMPKERFSAEFPKEGPSILRIQQVVRGDSAAYFCASSPRTGDYEQYFGPGTRLTVT.

The gene calls are TRBV10-3 and TRBJ1-1; D remains unclear. Germline V gene sequence: CDR1 ENHRY, CDR2 SYGVKD. V shed 4 bases and J shed 1 base, with 16 bases lying between them. The CDR3 extends over 16 amino acids. Here the CDR3 reads CAISGDKLGTNTEAFF. The CDR3 DNA sequence: TGTGCCATCAGTGGAGACAAGCTCGGAACGAACACTGAAGCTTTCTTT.

This clone was detected only once. The V gene is TRBV4-2, the J gene TRBJ2-1, with 14 bases fitting TRBD2. Looked up from germline, CDR1 is LGHNA and CDR2 is YNFKEQ. This CDR3 has 20 amino acids. The trim removed 1 base at V and 4 bases at J, leaving 12 bases unmatched. The CDR3 coding sequence is TGTGCCAGCAGCCAAGGGACGACTAGCGGGAGGGGCCCTGAGTACAATGAGCAGTTCTTC. Translated, it gives CASSQGTTSGRGPEYNEQFF.

The chain is built from TRBV5-8 and TRBJ1-1, with D perhaps matching TRBD1 (5 bases). The CDR3 runs 18 residues. V lost 0 bases, J lost 6 bases, and 24 bases lay in between. Germline V lookup: CDR1 SGHTS, CDR2 YDEGEE. The CDR3 loop is CASSLGLLWGSDSPEAFF. CDR3 in DNA: TGTGCCAGCAGCTTGGGGTTACTTTGGGGCTCCGACTCTCCTGAAGCTTTCTTT.

In this sample, this clone turned up a few times. The chain combines TRBV18 with TRBJ2-1; a weak D match, TRBD1 (6 bases). V lost 3 bases and J lost 5, with 11 bases in between. CDR3 length: 14 amino acids. Germline V gene data show CDR1 as KGHSH and CDR2 as LQKENI. DNA of the CDR3: TGTGCCAGCTCACCCCTAGGACAGAACAATGAGCAGTTCTTC. Translated, it gives CASSPLGQNNEQFF.

The chain combines TRBV6-1 with TRBJ1-1; TRBD1 is a possible D gene (5 bases). The CDR3 is 14 residues long. The germline V gene encodes CDR1 MNHNS and CDR2 SASEGT. Between the trimmed V and J ends, which lost 2 bases and 7 bases, there was a span of 14 bases. The CDR3 nucleotides read TGTGCCAGCAGTGAAAGGACCAGGGAGGTTGAAGCTTTCTTT. This codes for CASSERTREVEAFF.

This chain uses TRBV7-2 with TRBJ2-7, with no clear D. The CDR3 is made up of 16 amino acids. Germline V gene lookup returns CDR1 SGHTA and CDR2 FQGNSA. V was pared by 1 base and J by 3 bases, with 16 bases between. The CDR3 loop is CASSLEWSQNLYEQYF. In DNA form, the CDR3 reads TGTGCCAGCAGCTTAGAATGGTCCCAGAACCTCTACGAGCAGTACTTC.

The chain recombines TRBV27 with TRBJ2-7; perhaps TRBD1 as D (5 bases). There are 17 residues in the CDR3. V shed 5 bases and J shed 1 base, with 21 bases lying between them. Germline V gene data show CDR1 as MNHEY and CDR2 as SMNVEV (reference sequence). The chain's CDR3 is CASSPQKQSYRSYEQYF. CDR3 DNA: TGTGCCAGCAGTCCCCAAAAACAATCTTACAGGTCCTACGAGCAGTACTTC.

This clone occurred once. The chain recombines TRBV5-4 with TRBJ1-5; D uncertain. With 0 bases removed from V and 7 bases from J, the gap between germline ends came to 8 bases. CDR3 length equals 13 residues. Per germline, CDR1 SGHNT and CDR2 YYREEE (reference sequence). The CDR3 DNA follows: TGTGCCAGCAGCTTGGAACGCGAGCAGCCCCAGCATTTT. It specifies CASSLEREQPQHF.

The chain combines TRBV18 with TRBJ1-2; D is unresolved. V lost 5 bases to trimming and J lost 9 bases, with 16 bases between them. The germline V gene encodes CDR1 KGHSH and CDR2 LQKENI. This CDR3 is built from 13 residues. CDR3 bases: TGTGCCAGCTCAGTCACGGAGGGCATGAGCTACACCTTC. Protein: CASSVTEGMSYTF.

The gene calls are TRBV30 and TRBJ1-5, with 7 bases fitting TRBD1. Germline V gene lookup returns CDR1 GTSNPN and CDR2 SVGIG (reference sequence). After removal of 5 bases from V and 4 bases from J, the junction contained 8 bases not matched to a gene. This CDR3 contains 14 residues. CDR3: CAWQRGLGNQPQHF. The CDR3 nucleotides read TGTGCCTGGCAAAGGGGGCTCGGAAATCAGCCCCAGCATTTT.

The chain is built from TRBV24-1 and TRBJ2-5, with TRBD2 identical over 12 bases. Germline V gives CDR1 KGHDR, CDR2 SFDVKD. The length of the CDR3 is 16 residues. V dropped 5 bases and J dropped 5; count of bases not matched to a gene: 8. CDR3 residues: CATSGQTSGRSETQYF. CDR3 sequence (DNA): TGTGCCACCAGTGGCCAGACTAGCGGGAGATCGGAGACCCAGTACTTC.

The chain is built from TRBV28 and TRBJ1-3; no clear D gene. Trimming removed 6 bases at V and 0 bases at J, with 12 bases between. Per germline, CDR1 MDHEN and CDR2 SYDVKM. CDR3 size: 15 residues. The CDR3 coding sequence is TGTGCCAGCAGCAGGCGGAGGGTCTCTGGAAACACCATATATTTT. It specifies CASSRRRVSGNTIYF.

The gene calls are TRBV24-1 and TRBJ1-2; 8 bases are shared with TRBD1. CDR3 size: 14 residues. V lost 1 base to trimming and J lost 5 bases; unmatched junction nucleotides: 2. The germline CDR1 and CDR2 sequences are KGHDR and SFDVKD. CDR3 amino acids: CATSDFGQGYGYTF. The DNA of the CDR3 is TGTGCCACCAGTGATTTTGGACAGGGTTATGGCTACACCTTC.

This sequence joins TRBV10-1 and TRBJ2-7; 7 bases match TRBD2. J gave up 6 bases and V 8 bases, and 19 bases lay outside the gene matches. Germline V gene sequence: CDR1 WNHNN, CDR2 SYGVQD (reference sequence). This CDR3 has 16 amino acids. CDR3 amino acids: CASLKKAGTPIREQYF. CDR3 coding DNA: TGCGCCAGCCTCAAGAAAGCGGGAACCCCAATTCGCGAGCAGTACTTC.

The rearrangement links TRBV25-1 to TRBJ2-7; 7 nucleotides match TRBD1. The CDR3 extends over 16 amino acids. The junction had 11 bases not matched to a gene; V was cut back by 1 base and J by 5 bases. From germline, CDR1 is MGHDK and CDR2 SYGVNS. The CDR3 loop is CASSEFPTTGAHEQYF. The CDR3 DNA follows: TGTGCCAGCAGTGAATTCCCGACTACAGGGGCTCACGAGCAGTACTTC.

As DNA, the CDR3 is TGTGCCAGCAGCGTAGATGACAGGGGATACGAGCAGTACTTC. The encoded protein is CASSVDDRGYEQYF. The rearrangement links TRBV9 to TRBJ2-7; the match to TRBD1 covers 8 bases. CDR3 length: 14 amino acids. CDR1 SGDLS and CDR2 YYNGEE come from the germline V gene. V was pared by 0 bases and J by 4 bases, with 3 bases of the junction left unmatched. Full variable domain (rest looked up from reference TRBV9 and TRBJ2-7): DSGVTQTPKHLITATGQRVTLRCSPRSGDLSVYWYQQSLDQGLQFLIQYYNGEERAKGNILERFSAQQFPDLHSELNLSSLELGDSALYFCASSVDDRGYEQYFGPGTRLTVT.

This clone was picked up one time. This rearrangement joins TRBV27 to TRBJ2-7; 8 bases map to TRBD2. With 5 bases clipped from V and 4 bases from J, the junction kept 10 bases outside the gene matches. CDR3 length equals 15 residues. CDR1 and CDR2 (germline): MNHEY, SMNVEV (reference sequence). The CDR3 protein is CASSTSGSSLYEQYF. The DNA for the CDR3 is TGTGCCAGCAGTACGAGCGGGAGCTCGCTTTACGAGCAGTACTTC.

This sequence joins TRBV4-3 and TRBJ1-1; D might be TRBD1 (6 bases). Germline loops: CDR1 LGHNA, CDR2 YSLEER. CDR3 size: 15 residues. The germline V and J ends were trimmed by 0 bases and 5 bases, with 13 bases remaining between them. CDR3 bases: TGCGCCAGCAGCCAAGAGGACCGAGGGGGTACTGAAGCTTTCTTT. It yields the protein CASSQEDRGGTEAFF.

This rearrangement joins TRBV11-2 to TRBJ1-3; 9 bases map to TRBD1. Trimming at V came to 1 base and at J to 2 bases, leaving 9 bases not matched to a gene. Germline V gives CDR1 SGHAT, CDR2 FQNNGV. CDR3 length: 18 amino acids. CDR3 in DNA: TGTGCCAGCAGCTTAGCCGGGACAGGGCGAGGTGCTGGAAACACCATATATTTT. This codes for CASSLAGTGRGAGNTIYF.